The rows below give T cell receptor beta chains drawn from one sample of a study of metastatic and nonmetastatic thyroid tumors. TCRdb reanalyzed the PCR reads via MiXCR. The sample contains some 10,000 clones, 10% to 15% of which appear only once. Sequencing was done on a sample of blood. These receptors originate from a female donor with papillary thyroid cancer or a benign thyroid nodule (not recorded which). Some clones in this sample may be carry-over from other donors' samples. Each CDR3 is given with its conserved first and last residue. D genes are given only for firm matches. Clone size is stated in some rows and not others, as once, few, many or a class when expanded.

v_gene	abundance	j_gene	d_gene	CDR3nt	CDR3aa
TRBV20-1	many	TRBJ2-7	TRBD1	TGCAGTGCTAGGGGACAGGGCGCGAGCTCCTACGAGCAGTACTTC	CSARGQGASSYEQYF
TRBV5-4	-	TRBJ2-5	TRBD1	TGTGCCAGCAGCTTGGAGTTAGGGGGCAGGGAGACCCAGTACTTC	CASSLELGGRETQYF
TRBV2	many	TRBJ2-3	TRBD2	TGTGCCAGCAGTGTGCTAGCGGGAGGGCCGGCGGGAGATACGCAGTATTTT	CASSVLAGGPAGDTQYF
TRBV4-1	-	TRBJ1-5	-	TGCGCCAGCAGCCAAGAGCAGGGCAGCAATCAGCCCCAGCATTTT	CASSQEQGSNQPQHF
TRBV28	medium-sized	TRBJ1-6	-	TGTGCCATTACGGACAGTCCAAATAATTCACCCCTCCACTTT	CAITDSPNNSPLHF
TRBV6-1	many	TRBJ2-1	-	TGTGCCAGCAGCTGGGACGGCGATGAGCAGTTCTTC	CASSWDGDEQFF
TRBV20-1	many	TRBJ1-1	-	TGCAGTGCTAGTTGGGGGGGCGGCACTGAAGCTTTCTTT	CSASWGGGTEAFF
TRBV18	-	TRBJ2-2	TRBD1	TGTGCCAGCTCACCACTGTCCCACCGCAGGGGGAGAACAACCGGGGAGCTGTTTTTT	CASSPLSHRRGRTTGELFF
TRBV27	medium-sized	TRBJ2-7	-	TGTGCCAGCAGTTTATTGGGGACCCACGAGCAGTACTTC	CASSLLGTHEQYF
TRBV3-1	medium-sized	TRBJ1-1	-	TGTGCCAGCAGCCAAACCGGGACGCTTTTCTTT	CASSQTGTLFF
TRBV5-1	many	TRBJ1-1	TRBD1	TGCGCCAGCAGCCCGGACAGGACCACTGAAGCTTTCTTT	CASSPDRTTEAFF
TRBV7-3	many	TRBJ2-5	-	TGTGCCAGCAGCGAGGGACGGGCCGAGGAGACCCAGTACTTC	CASSEGRAEETQYF
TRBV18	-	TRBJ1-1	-	TGTGCCAGCTCACCACTGCCGAACACTGAAGCTTTCTTT	CASSPLPNTEAFF
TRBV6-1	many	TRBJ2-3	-	TGTGCCAGCAGACGCCTATCCCCCTACACAGGGACGCAGTATTTT	CASRRLSPYTGTQYF
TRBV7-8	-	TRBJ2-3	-	TGTGCCAGCAGCACTGGAGCGGTGAATCTATATACGCAGTATTTT	CASSTGAVNLYTQYF
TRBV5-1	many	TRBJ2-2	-	TGCGCCAGCAGCTTGGGGGAACACGGGGAGCTGTTTTTT	CASSLGEHGELFF
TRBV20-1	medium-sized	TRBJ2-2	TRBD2	TGCAGTGCGAATTGGGTAAATCACCGGCTAGCGGACTACACCGGGGAGCTGTTTTTT	CSANWVNHRLADYTGELFF
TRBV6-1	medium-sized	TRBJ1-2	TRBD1	TGTGCCAGCAGGGGACAGGGGGAATACGCTAACTATGGCTACACCTTC	CASRGQGEYANYGYTF
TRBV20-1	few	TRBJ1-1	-	TGCAGTGCTGCGGTAGAAGGACAGCTGAACACTGAAGCTTTATTT	CSAAVEGQLNTEALF
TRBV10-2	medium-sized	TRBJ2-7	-	TGCGCCAGCAGTCCGTCCCTCGAGCAGTACTTC	CASSPSLEQYF
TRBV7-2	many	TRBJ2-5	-	TGTGCCAGCAGCTCAGGACCCAGGGAGACCCAGTACTTC	CASSSGPRETQYF
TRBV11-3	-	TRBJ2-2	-	TGTGCCAGCAGCCTCCAGGGTCATAACACCGGGGAGCTGTTTTTT	CASSLQGHNTGELFF
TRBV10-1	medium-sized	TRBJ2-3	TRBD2	TGCGCCAGCAGTGCGACTAGCGGGGCGTTCACAGATACGCAGTATTTT	CASSATSGAFTDTQYF
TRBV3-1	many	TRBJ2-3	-	TGTGCCAGCAGCCAAGCTAGCACAGATACGCAGTATTTT	CASSQASTDTQYF
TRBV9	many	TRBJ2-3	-	TGTGCCAGCAGCCCCCGGGCAGGGATGGGCGCAGATACGCAGTATTTT	CASSPRAGMGADTQYF
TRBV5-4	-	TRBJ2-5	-	TGTGCCAGCAGCTTGGGTGGGTCCCAAGAGACCCAGTACTTC	CASSLGGSQETQYF
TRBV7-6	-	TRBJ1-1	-	TGTGCCAGCAGCTTAGGGGGCGCAAGTGAACCTTTCTTT	CASSLGGASEPFF
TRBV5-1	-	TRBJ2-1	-	TGCGCCAGCAGCCCACATGGTATGGGCTCCTACAATGAGCAGTTCTTC	CASSPHGMGSYNEQFF
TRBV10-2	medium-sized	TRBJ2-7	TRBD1	TGCGCCAGCCGGGACAGGGAGTATGGCGAGCAGTACTTC	CASRDREYGEQYF
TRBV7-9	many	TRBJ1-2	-	TGTGCCAGCAGACACCCTGGGGATAAGGATGGCTACACCTTC	CASRHPGDKDGYTF
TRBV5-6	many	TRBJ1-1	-	TGTGCCAGCAGCTTGTGGGCCCCATTTGGAGGTCTTGAAGCTTTCTTT	CASSLWAPFGGLEAFF
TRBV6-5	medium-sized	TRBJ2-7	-	TGTGCCAGCAGTTACGCCGGGCGGAATTACGAGCAGTACTTC	CASSYAGRNYEQYF
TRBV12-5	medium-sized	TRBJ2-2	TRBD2	TGTGCTAGTGGTTTTAAAGCGGGGGGGCCGGACACCGGGGAGCTGTTTTTT	CASGFKAGGPDTGELFF
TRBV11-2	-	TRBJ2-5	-	TGTGCCAGCAGTCAAGGGGGACTACAAGAGACCCAGTACTTC	CASSQGGLQETQYF
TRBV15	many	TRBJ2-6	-	TGTGCCACCAGCAGAGAGGTTGTAGGGGGAAGCCTTGCAGGGGCCAACGTCCTGACTTTC	CATSREVVGGSLAGANVLTF
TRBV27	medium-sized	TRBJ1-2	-	TGTGCTCCCGGGGGTCTGAGGTATGGCTACACCTTC	CAPGGLRYGYTF
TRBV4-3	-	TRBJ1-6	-	TGCGCCAGCAGCCAACAACACAGCAATAATTCACCCCTCCACTTT	CASSQQHSNNSPLHF
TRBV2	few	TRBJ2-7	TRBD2	TGTGCCAGCAGCTCACTAGCGGGCAAATGCTACGAGCAGTACTTC	CASSSLAGKCYEQYF
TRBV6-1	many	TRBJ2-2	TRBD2	TGTGCCAGCAGTCCTAAAAGCGGGAGGGCCCACACCGGGGAGCTGTTTTTT	CASSPKSGRAHTGELFF
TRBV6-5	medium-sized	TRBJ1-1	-	TGTGCCAGCAGTTACGAGACTGAAGCTTTCTTT	CASSYETEAFF
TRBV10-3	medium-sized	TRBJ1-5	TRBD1	TGTGCCATCAGCAAACAGGGGGAGGGCAATCAGCCCCAGCATTTT	CAISKQGEGNQPQHF
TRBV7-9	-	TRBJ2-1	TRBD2	TGTGTCATCACCCTAGCGGGAGGGTACAATGAGCAGTTCTTC	CVITLAGGYNEQFF